This T cell receptor (beta chain) was obtained from a study of OX40 agonist ivuxolimab in advanced cancers. On the study more broadly: It was ivuxolimab, an agonistic anti-OX40 (CD134) antibody, that patients were treated with.

The study, taken as a whole, reports: In the 0.1-3.0 mg/kg groups, partial responders showed among the lowest expansion.

To note about this clone: Its matching antigen is unknown.

The CDR3 consists of 13 residues. Trimming pared 1 base from V and 4 bases from J, leaving 8 bases between. CDR1 and CDR2 (germline): SGHDT, YYEEEE. The investigators sampled blood at baseline, at cycle 4 day 1, and at cycle 7 day 1. Sequencing was performed with immunoSEQ multiplex PCR; in TCRdb, only in-frame clones are kept and a portion is missing. The repertoire has just over 60,000 clones, approximately 89% of them found once; the top ten carry roughly 13%. The sequence came from an adult with an advanced solid tumor such as melanoma, head and neck, liver or kidney cancer. The chain combines TRBV5-6 with TRBJ1-2; D is unresolved. Sample: CD4+ or CD8+ T cells sorted from blood, taken in a trial of the OX40 agonist ivuxolimab. The CDR3 loop is CASSLMGFYGYTF. CDR3 nucleotides: TGTGCCAGCAGCTTGATGGGTTTCTATGGCTACACCTTC.